This TCR beta chain was sequenced during a study of spatial heterogeneity in lung cancer. Study context: Taken at a median of approximately 2 years after resection, follow-up PBMC samples underwent sequencing when available. Detection consistently captured more beta-chain sequences than alpha-chain sequences.

Time point specified: blood at routine non-recurrence follow-up after resection. TCRs were sequenced from unsorted whole RNA of tumor, nontumor lung or PBMC. The germline V gene has CDR1 LGHNA and CDR2 YSLEER. V was shortened by 1 base and J by 3 bases, with 13 bases between the two germline ends. This CDR3 has 15 amino acids. TCR cDNA molecules were tagged individually, and each one carried a unique molecular identifier. TCRdb re-called the 5' RACE reads with MiXCR, one entry per CDR3 protein. This table has around 29,000 distinct CDR3 sequences, about 9.4% appearing once. This clonotype was picked up a small number of times.

Specimen: PBMCs, collected at follow-up. This TCR derives from a female donor with early-stage non-small cell lung cancer. The chain couples TRBV4-3 to TRBJ2-7; D uncertain. The CDR3 DNA reads TGCGCCAGCAGCCAAGCTAGTACCAGCCTCTACGAGCAGTACTTC. Encoded protein: CASSQASTSLYEQYF.